This T cell receptor beta chain was identified during a study of molecular identifiers for immune sequencing clone quantification. About the research overall: Replicates involved a five-way split of RNA from around 20,000 or 100,000 naive CD8 cells, with sequencing of four.

Naive CD8 T cells were sorted, and the gate applied was CD8+CD4-CCR7+CD45RA+. About this clonotype: Its antigen remains unknown.

The CDR3 runs to 13 residues. V was shortened by 6 bases and J by 2 bases, with 10 bases between the two germline ends. Looked up from germline, CDR1 is MDHEN and CDR2 is SYDVKM. Study results and limitations: Identical barcode-sharing TCR molecules could lead to underestimated sizes for highly expanded clones.

A single record per CDR3 protein comes from TCRdb applying MiXCR to the PCR reads. The sample lists some 100,000 distinct CDR3 sequences, under 40% occurring once. The chain carries TRBV28 and TRBJ1-2; D is unclear. The sequence was obtained from a human donor in good health. Some libraries in this study had Jurkat cell RNA spiked in. Sample: naive CD8+ T cells from blood, with Jurkat cell RNA spiked in. This sample's subset: FACS-sorted CD8+CD4-CCR7+CD45RA+ naive T cells. Written as DNA, the CDR3 is TGTGCCAGCAGCGTAGTCACGAACTATGGCTACACCTTC. This codes for CASSVVTNYGYTF.